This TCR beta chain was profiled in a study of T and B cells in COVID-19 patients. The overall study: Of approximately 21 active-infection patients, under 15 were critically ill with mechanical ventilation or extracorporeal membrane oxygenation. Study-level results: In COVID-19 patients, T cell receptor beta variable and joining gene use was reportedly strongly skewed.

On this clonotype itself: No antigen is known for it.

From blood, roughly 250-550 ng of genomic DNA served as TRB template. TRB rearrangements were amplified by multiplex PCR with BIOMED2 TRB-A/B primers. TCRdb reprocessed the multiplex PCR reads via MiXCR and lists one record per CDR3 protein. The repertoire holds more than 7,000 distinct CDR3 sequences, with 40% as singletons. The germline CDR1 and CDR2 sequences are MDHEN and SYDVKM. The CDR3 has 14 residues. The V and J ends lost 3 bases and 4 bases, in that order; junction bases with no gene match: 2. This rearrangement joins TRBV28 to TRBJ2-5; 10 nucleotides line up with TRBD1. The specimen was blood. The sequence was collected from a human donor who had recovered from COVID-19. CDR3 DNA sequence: TGTGCCAGCAGTTTTGACAGGGGGCGAGAGACCCAGTACTTC. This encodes CASSFDRGRETQYF.